The 32 T cell receptor beta chains below were found in one sample sequenced in a study of vaccination effects on CD4 cells after COVID-19. Which antigens these TCRs recognize remains unknown. Sequencing followed a ViraFEST assay step that expanded antigen-specific CD4+ T cells with viral peptide pools. When around nine days of culture had elapsed, CD4+ T cells were isolated. The person's infection with SARS-CoV-2, confirmed by PCR, took place between March and December 2020. This table comes from immunoSEQ multiplex PCR, and its TCRdb copy is limited to in-frame clones, with some not included. The sample holds tens of thousands of clones; 70% to 80% are singletons and the top ten take roughly two fifths. The material was CD4+ T cells from PBMCs cultured with a peptide pool, obtained before COVID-19 vaccination. The receptors were gathered from a human donor who had a prior SARS-CoV-2 infection.

The V and J genes are TRBV28 and TRBJ2-7; 11 bases align to TRBD1. This CDR3 comprises 18 residues. Germline V gene data show CDR1 as MDHEN and CDR2 as SYDVKM. Trimming removed 3 bases from V and 0 bases from J; junction bases left unmatched: 10. The CDR3 DNA sequence: TGTGCCAGCAGTTTCTCCTACGAGGACAGGGGGCCCTCCTACGAGCAGTACTTC. This sequence encodes CASSFSYEDRGPSYEQYF.

The V call is TRBV21-1, the J call TRBJ2-5; the table assigns TRBD2, which was not confirmed against the DNA. TRBV21-1 counts as a pseudogene. There are 19 residues in the CDR3. In DNA, the CDR3 is TGTGCCAGCAGCAAAGTGTGGGGTGCAGGGAGGCACTGCAGGTTGGCCCAGTACTTC. Amino acids: CASSKVWGAGRHCRLAQYF.

This clone showed up just once. This chain connects TRBV9 to TRBJ2-7; 8 positions match TRBD1. V trimming: 2 bases; J trimming: 4 bases; junction bases outside the gene matches: 11. The CDR3 totals 16 residues. Germline CDR1 SGDLS, CDR2 YYNGEE. The CDR3 loop reads CASSVGQAATLYEQYF. The CDR3 DNA reads TGTGCCAGCAGCGTGGGACAGGCGGCTACGCTTTACGAGCAGTACTTC. The full variable domain, completed using reference TRBV9 and TRBJ2-7, is DSGVTQTPKHLITATGQRVTLRCSPRSGDLSVYWYQQSLDQGLQFLIQYYNGEERAKGNILERFSAQQFPDLHSELNLSSLELGDSALYFCASSVGQAATLYEQYFGPGTRLTVT.

V is TRBV9 and J is TRBJ2-2, with a tentative D call TRBD1 (6 bases). Trimming stripped 4 bases from V and 6 bases from J, with 16 bases between. The CDR3 is 15 residues long. From germline, CDR1 is SGDLS and CDR2 YYNGEE. The CDR3 sequence: CASSPNRVAAGELFF. The DNA of the CDR3 is TGTGCCAGCAGCCCCAACAGGGTAGCAGCCGGGGAGCTGTTTTTT.

The chain carries TRBV6-6 and TRBJ1-5; TRBD1 is a possible D gene (5 bases). CDR3 length equals 15 residues. Trimming stripped 7 bases from V and 3 bases from J, with 16 bases between. The V gene's germline CDR1 is MNHNY and CDR2 SVGAGI (reference sequence). CDR3 in amino acids: CASTEPDSVNQPQHF. Here the CDR3 DNA reads TGTGCCAGCACCGAACCCGACAGTGTCAATCAGCCCCAGCATTTT.

This chain links TRBV7-9 with TRBJ2-7; the D is unclear. The CDR3 is 14 residues long. Trimming pared 0 bases from V and 4 bases from J, leaving 10 bases between. Germline CDR1 reads SEHNR; CDR2 reads FQNEAQ (reference sequence). CDR3 in DNA: TGTGCCAGCAGCTTAGCGGGTCCCTTATACGAGCAGTACTTC. This encodes CASSLAGPLYEQYF.

V usage is TRBV6-5 and J usage is TRBJ2-3; 10 bases are a match to TRBD1. Trimming took 1 base from V and 4 from J; bases not matched to a gene: 2. Germline CDR1 is MNHEY and CDR2 is SVGAGI. The CDR3 consists of 15 residues. DNA for the CDR3: TGTGCCAGCAGTTACTGGGGACAGGGGCCAGATACGCAGTATTTT. Protein product: CASSYWGQGPDTQYF.

The chain is built from TRBV6-6 and TRBJ2-1; no clear D gene. The CDR3 has 16 amino acids. CDR1 MNHNY and CDR2 SVGAGI come from the germline V gene (reference sequence). With 6 bases removed from V and 1 base from J, the gap between germline ends came to 16 bases. This CDR3 reads CASSPIGWWSYNEQFF. The CDR3 DNA reads TGTGCCAGCAGCCCTATCGGGTGGTGGTCCTACAATGAGCAGTTCTTC.

The chain combines TRBV5-1 with TRBJ2-4, with 11 bases lining up with TRBD1. CDR3 length equals 13 residues. Unmatched junction bases numbered 2, after V lost 4 bases and J lost 8 bases. Per the germline V gene, CDR1 is SGHRS and CDR2 is YFSETQ. In nucleotides, the CDR3 is TGCGCCAGCAGCGCGGGACAGGGGGACATTCAGTACTTC. It encodes CASSAGQGDIQYF. Full variable domain (missing parts from reference TRBV5-1 and TRBJ2-4): KAGVTQTPRYLIKTRGQQVTLSCSPISGHRSVSWYQQTPGQGLQFLFEYFSETQRNKGNFPGRFSGRQFSNSRSEMNVSTLELGDSALYLCASSAGQGDIQYFGAGTRLSVL.

The genes are TRBV4-1 and TRBJ2-1, with D possibly being TRBD2 (6 bases). The germline V gene encodes CDR1 MGHRA and CDR2 YSYEKL. This CDR3 contains 18 residues. The germline V and J ends were trimmed by 2 bases and 3 bases, with 20 bases remaining between them. The CDR3 nucleotides read TGCGCCAGCAGCCAATTTCCGCGGGGCTCAGGTGGCTACAATGAGCAGTTCTTC. It yields the protein CASSQFPRGSGGYNEQFF.

The chain is built from TRBV5-4 and TRBJ2-3; TRBD2 aligns across 9 bases. Germline loops: CDR1 SGHNT, CDR2 YYREEE (reference sequence). The V gene end was trimmed by 4 bases and the J gene end by 0 bases; junction bases not matched to a gene: 3. This CDR3 spans 15 amino acids. CDR3 protein: CASSPSGASTDTQYF. CDR3 in DNA: TGTGCCAGCAGCCCTAGCGGGGCGAGCACAGATACGCAGTATTTT.

This clone showed up just a few times. This chain connects TRBV27 to TRBJ2-1; 8 nucleotides line up with TRBD2. The germline CDR1 and CDR2 sequences are MNHEY and SMNVEV (reference sequence). V was clipped by 5 bases and J by 0 bases; unmatched bases: 9. The CDR3 contains 17 residues. The CDR3 loop is CASSQASGRYSYNEQFF. The CDR3 nucleotides are TGTGCCAGCAGTCAGGCTAGCGGGCGTTACTCCTACAATGAGCAGTTCTTC.

The count of this clone is one. The J gene is TRBJ1-6, the V gene TRBV6-6; D gene uncertain. In germline, CDR1 is MNHNY, CDR2 SVGAGI (reference sequence). V was trimmed by 9 bases and J by 0 bases, leaving 12 bases between them. CDR3 size: 15 residues. CDR3 sequence reads: CASFDRSSYNSPLHF. CDR3 DNA: TGTGCCAGTTTTGACCGGAGCTCCTATAATTCACCCCTCCACTTT.

Turning to this clone: This sample includes further DNA sequences coding for the same CDR3. This rearrangement joins TRBV6-5 to TRBJ2-3, with D perhaps matching TRBD1 (5 bases). The germline V and J ends were trimmed by 9 bases and 0 bases, with 10 bases remaining between them. CDR3 length equals 13 residues. Germline assignment: CDR1 MNHEY and CDR2 SVGAGI. The CDR3 protein is CASKGPSTDTQYF. CDR3 DNA: TGTGCCAGTAAGGGGCCTAGCACAGATACGCAGTATTTT.

The chain has TRBV7-8 and TRBJ2-2; D remains unclear. Germline-derived CDR1 and CDR2 are SGHVS and FQNEAQ. The CDR3 is made up of 16 amino acids. Deletions cut 5 bases from V and 3 bases from J, with 16 bases between. Here the CDR3 reads CASSLTVSWDTGELFF. The CDR3 DNA reads TGTGCCAGCAGCCTAACGGTATCATGGGACACCGGGGAGCTGTTTTTT.

The V gene is TRBV9, the J gene TRBJ2-3, with D perhaps matching TRBD1 (5 bases). In germline, CDR1 is SGDLS, CDR2 YYNGEE. V was cut by 4 bases and J by 0 bases, with 9 bases left in between. The CDR3 sequence is 14 residues long. CDR3 sequence: CASSRAGSTDTQYF. The CDR3 DNA reads as TGTGCCAGCAGCAGGGCAGGGAGCACAGATACGCAGTATTTT.

This chain links TRBV15 with TRBJ2-3; D ambiguous. In germline, CDR1 is LNHNV, CDR2 YYDKDF (reference sequence). CDR3 length: 16 residues. V was clipped by 0 bases and J by 3 bases, with 13 bases between them. The DNA for the CDR3 is TGTGCCACCAGCAGAGAACGGGCGTGGGTAACAGATACGCAGTATTTT. This codes for CATSRERAWVTDTQYF.

This clone was found a few times. The V gene is TRBV19, the J gene TRBJ1-5; 7 bases line up with TRBD1. Germline values: CDR1 LNHDA, CDR2 SQIVND (reference sequence). The ends lost 6 bases at V and 3 bases at J; junction bases unmatched: 8. This CDR3 has 15 residues. This CDR3 is CASRFEGQPNQPQHF. CDR3 nucleotide sequence: TGTGCCAGTAGGTTCGAGGGACAGCCCAATCAGCCCCAGCATTTT.

The V gene is TRBV1, the J gene TRBJ1-4; the DNA was not used to check the table's D call, TRBD1. TRBV1 is described as a pseudogene. The CDR3 has 14 amino acids. As DNA, the CDR3 is TGCACCAGCAGCCAAGTAACACGAAATGAAAAACTGTTTTTT. Its protein product is CTSSQVTRNEKLFF.

Only a few counts were recorded for this clone. The CDR3 nucleotides read TGTGCTAGTGGTTTGGTGTCAGAGGGGAATCAGCCCCAGCATTTT. Encoded protein: CASGLVSEGNQPQHF. This sequence joins TRBV12-5 and TRBJ1-5, with D possibly matching TRBD1 (5 bases). V gave up 0 bases and J gave up 4 bases, with 10 bases separating them. The CDR3 contains 15 residues. Looked up from germline, CDR1 is LGHNT and CDR2 is FRNRAP.

This chain uses TRBV19 with TRBJ2-7; 7 positions match TRBD1. Germline V CDR1 and CDR2: LNHDA, SQIVND (reference sequence). The CDR3 runs to 16 residues. The V gene end was trimmed by 3 bases and the J gene end by 4 bases; junction bases not matched to a gene: 12. The CDR3 DNA sequence: TGTGCCAGTAGTATTACAGGGGCCAAGGGGGTTTACGAGCAGTACTTC. Residues: CASSITGAKGVYEQYF.

This rearrangement joins TRBV12-3 or TRBV12-4 to TRBJ2-7, with D tentatively TRBD1 (6 bases). CDR3 length equals 12 residues. Trimming cost V 6 bases and J 6 bases, with 12 bases left between them. CDR3 bases: TGTGCCAGCAGCCCAGGGGAATCCGAGCAGTACTTC. Protein: CASSPGESEQYF.

The genes are TRBV24-1 and TRBJ2-1; no definite D call. CDR1 KGHDR and CDR2 SFDVKD come from the germline V gene. V lost 6 bases, J lost 6 bases, and 5 bases lay in between. The CDR3 consists of 11 residues. CDR3 amino acids: CATSRVNEQFF. DNA of the CDR3: TGTGCCACCAGTAGGGTCAATGAGCAGTTCTTC.

The V call is TRBV5-6, the J call TRBJ1-1; D may be TRBD1 (5 bases). With 2 bases removed from V and 1 base from J, the gap between germline ends came to 12 bases. The CDR3 has 15 amino acids. Germline V gene lookup returns CDR1 SGHDT and CDR2 YYEEEE. CDR3 nucleotide sequence: TGTGCCAGCAGCTTTTACGACAGTTCGAACACTGAAGCTTTCTTT. Translated: CASSFYDSSNTEAFF. The full variable domain, with the rest looked up from reference TRBV5-6 and TRBJ1-1, is DAGVTQSPTHLIKTRGQQVTLRCSPKSGHDTVSWYQQALGQGPQFIFQYYEEEERQRGNFPDRFSGHQFPNYSSELNVNALLLGDSALYLCASSFYDSSNTEAFFGQGTRLTVV.

The V gene is TRBV5-1, the J gene TRBJ2-7; no definite D call. Germline lookup yields CDR1 SGHRS and CDR2 YFSETQ. CDR3 size: 14 residues. V was trimmed by 4 bases and J by 3 bases, leaving 14 bases between them. The DNA of the CDR3 is TGCGCCAGCAGCAAAAGGACGGTAGACTACGAGCAGTACTTC. Its protein product is CASSKRTVDYEQYF.

V usage is TRBV12-3 or TRBV12-4 and J usage is TRBJ2-1; D unclear. The CDR3 has 13 residues. V was shortened by 0 bases and J by 10 bases, with 10 bases between the two germline ends. CDR3 DNA sequence: TGTGCCAGCAGTTTAGCCAGCCCAACCGAGCAGTTCTTC. Amino acids: CASSLASPTEQFF.

This clone was picked up a small number of times. This sequence joins TRBV2 and TRBJ2-2; the D gene is possibly TRBD2 (5 bases). CDR1 SNHLY and CDR2 FYNNEI come from the germline V gene. This CDR3 has 13 residues. V was clipped by 5 bases and J by 5 bases, with 9 bases between them. This chain's CDR3 is CASSPTGTGELFF. CDR3 nucleotide sequence: TGTGCCAGCAGTCCCACGGGGACCGGGGAGCTGTTTTTT.

The chain links TRBV9 to TRBJ2-5; D possibly corresponds to TRBD1 (6 bases). CDR1 and CDR2 (germline): SGDLS, YYNGEE. The CDR3 totals 15 residues. Trimming pared 0 bases from V and 4 bases from J, leaving 13 bases between. For the CDR3, the DNA is TGTGCCAGCAGCGTAGACCAGGGGTCAGGAGAGACCCAGTACTTC. Its translation: CASSVDQGSGETQYF. Full variable domain (missing parts from reference TRBV9 and TRBJ2-5): DSGVTQTPKHLITATGQRVTLRCSPRSGDLSVYWYQQSLDQGLQFLIQYYNGEERAKGNILERFSAQQFPDLHSELNLSSLELGDSALYFCASSVDQGSGETQYFGPGTRLLVL.

The chain has TRBV5-4 and TRBJ2-5, with a weak D call TRBD2 (5 bases). Germline CDR1 and CDR2: SGHNT and YYREEE (reference sequence). The CDR3 has 14 amino acids. V was pared by 0 bases and J by 2 bases, with 8 bases between. The CDR3 loop reads CASSLASGQETQYF. The CDR3 DNA is TGTGCCAGCAGCTTGGCCAGCGGACAAGAGACCCAGTACTTC.

The chain has TRBV4-3 and TRBJ1-3; weak D call: TRBD1 (5 bases). CDR1 and CDR2 (germline): LGHNA, YSLEER. The CDR3 is 18 residues long. V lost 4 bases and J 0 bases, leaving 19 bases between the germline ends. CDR3 region: CASSREPHLTVSGNTIYF. CDR3 DNA sequence: TGCGCCAGCAGCCGCGAGCCGCATTTGACAGTCTCTGGAAACACCATATATTTT.

The chain has TRBV3-1 (or the pseudogene TRBV3-2) and TRBJ2-3; D may be TRBD2 (5 bases). V was shortened by 3 bases and J by 12 bases, with 13 bases between the two germline ends. CDR1 is LGHDT and CDR2 is YNNKEL in the germline V gene (reference sequence). CDR3 length equals 12 residues. In DNA form, the CDR3 reads TGTGCCAGCAGCCATCGCGTCCGGGAACAGTATTTT. The encoded protein is CASSHRVREQYF.

The CDR3 sequence: CASSSGTGDTGELFF. The CDR3 coding sequence is TGTGCCAGCAGCTCCGGGACAGGGGACACCGGGGAGCTGTTTTTT. The chain joins TRBV11-2 to TRBJ2-2, with 10 nucleotides matching TRBD1. The CDR3 runs 15 residues. J gave up 3 bases and V 4 bases, and 2 bases lay outside the gene matches. Looked up from germline, CDR1 is SGHAT and CDR2 is FQNNGV.